This entry features one T cell receptor beta chain sequence. This receptor's antigen is unknown. Per-base quality was not reported, and no clone a single base away is much larger than it. The sample comes from a study of CD8 T cells in Susac syndrome (dated by TCRdb to about 2019). At the level of the whole study: Of the Susac syndrome patients who were sequenced, about eight were in clinical remission while six had clinically active disease. At the time of blood withdrawal, Susac syndrome patients were either therapy-naive, taking corticosteroids (with some also receiving IVIg), or on IVIg alone. Whether CD8+ T cell activation and differentiation in Susac syndrome was antigen driven was tested using repertoire sequencing. Clonality of the CD8+ T cell repertoire was compared between eleven to twelve healthy donors, some 14 Susac syndrome patients and approximately 16 multiple sclerosis patients. Beyond this particular receptor, the publication reports: CD8+ repertoires in Susac syndrome showed clonal expansion, which was highest in CD8+ TEMRA cells and was greater in clinically active patients than in remitting patients. In the total CD8+ and CD8+ TEMRA repertoires, sixteen and five Susac-specific public clones, respectively, were identified. The number of individuals in the TCR sequencing and HLA analysis was recognized as being relatively small.

RNA was extracted using the RNeasy kit, and roughly 0.45 to 1 ug of the RNA was reverse transcribed with random hexamers. The immunoSEQ multiplex PCR assay, which covers 54 Vbeta and 13 Jbeta segments, was used to amplify TCR beta CDR3 regions. To correct PCR amplification bias, a synthetic template baseline was used for both primer optimization and computational correction. Processing in the source paper ran as follows. Reads were annotated to V, D and J genes per IMGT and analyzed with immunoSEQ Analyzer, keeping only productive sequences. To calculate clonality, Shannon entropy was normalized by log2 of the number of productive unique sequences and then subtracted from one. Public and private clones were assessed among the 100 most prevalent clones of each patient and control. Clones were defined as Susac-specific if absent from the healthy and MS cohorts, from approximately 1,100 published viral clones and from other ImmuneACCESS disease sequences. The public reads were reanalyzed by TCRdb: fastp trimming at Q25, MiXCR alignment, in-frame beta chains only. One record per CDR3 amino acid sequence lists the most common genes and DNA. It is TCRdb's table, rather than the study itself, that gives the V and J calls and clone size. The sample yields about 76,000 distinct CDR3 sequences; about 94% were counted once. The ten largest make up less than 0.6% of the sample.

Trimming leaves V shorter by 5 bases and J shorter by 2 bases, with the junction holding 7 bases beyond the gene matches. From the germline V gene (reference sequence), CDR1 is SEHNR and CDR2 is FQNEAQ. The CDR3 starts with the cysteine, ends with the phenylalanine, and has 15 residues. Here the CDR3 DNA is all that survives: 45 bases in frame from base 1. High-throughput TCR beta sequencing profiled peripheral blood CD8+ and CD4+ T cells from healthy donors, Susac syndrome patients and multiple sclerosis patients. Susac syndrome patients met recently defined diagnostic criteria for definite or probable disease. Bulk CD8+ and CD4+ T cells were purified magnetically by negative isolation, whereas CD8+ TEMRA cells were enriched by FACS. Blood was drawn into EDTA tubes, processed within 24 hours, and PBMCs were isolated by density gradient centrifugation. PBMCs destined for TCR sequencing were cryopreserved in liquid nitrogen and later thawed in a 37 °C water bath. The sorted or isolated CD4+, CD8+ and CD8+ TEMRA cells reached a purity of at least 90%.

The rearrangement joined TRBV7-9 to TRBJ1-2, and 8 bases in between align with TRBD1. The sequencing sample was made of CD8+ T cells from PBMCs. This receptor was taken from a human donor with Susac syndrome. The DNA reads TGTGCCAGCAGCACCTGGACAGGGAACAACTATGGCTACACCTTC. Its coded protein is CASSTWTGNNYGYTF.